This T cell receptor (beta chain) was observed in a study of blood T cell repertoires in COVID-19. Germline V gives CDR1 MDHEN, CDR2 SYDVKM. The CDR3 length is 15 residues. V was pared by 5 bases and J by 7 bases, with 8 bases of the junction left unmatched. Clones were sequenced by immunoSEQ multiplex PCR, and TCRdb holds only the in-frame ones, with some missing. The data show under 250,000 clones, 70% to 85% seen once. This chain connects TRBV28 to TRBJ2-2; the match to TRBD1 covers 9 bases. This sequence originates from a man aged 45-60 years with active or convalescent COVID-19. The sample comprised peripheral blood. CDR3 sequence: CASSPRDREVGELFF. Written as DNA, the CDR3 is TGTGCCAGCAGTCCGAGGGACAGGGAGGTCGGGGAGCTGTTTTTT.